This T cell receptor beta chain was captured by sequencing in a study of regulatory T cells in long-lasting Graves disease. This clonotype has a count of ten or more. With 5 bases clipped from V and 4 bases from J, the junction kept 8 bases outside the gene matches. Germline CDR1 MDHEN, CDR2 SYDVKM. This CDR3 region has 15 residues. The authors built TCR beta libraries using iRepertoire HTBI primers and Arm-PCR of CDR3 regions. Each CDR3 protein gets one entry after TCRdb re-called the multiplex PCR reads with MiXCR. The sample has more than 300,000 distinct CDR3 sequences, around 15% seen once; the top ten hold 20%. Time point here: newly diagnosed GD, antithyroid drugs for less than 3 months. Making the TCR library involved RNA that had been extracted from PBMCs. The data also belong to a second study, concerning T cells in Graves' hyperthyroidism and ophthalmopathy.

The source was peripheral blood mononuclear cells (PBMCs), collected at new diagnosis, from a patient treated with antithyroid drugs. The rearrangement uses TRBV28 and TRBJ2-5, with 9 bases matching TRBD1. This sequence was found in a woman under 30 with Graves disease. The DNA of the CDR3 is TGTGCCAGCAGTATCCCCGGGACAGGGAGAGAGACCCAGTACTTC. Translating it yields CASSIPGTGRETQYF.